This entry describes one T cell receptor beta chain. Its antigen remains unknown. This record belongs to a study of shared clonotypes between healthy human individuals. General study results and limits: The sharing of 5% to 5.5% of naive CD4 clonotypes was seen across several donors.

CDR1 and CDR2 from the germline V gene are MNHNY and SVGAGI (reference sequence). V was trimmed by 9 bases and J by 8 bases, leaving 28 bases between them. The CDR3 length is 16 residues. Original processing notes: ImmunoSEQ supplied junction-only sequences lacking quality scores, so filtering was different. Measured with immunoSEQ multiplex PCR; TCRdb has only the in-frame clones, and not every one. D and trimming come from the DNA, and the V and J calls and clone size come from that table. The repertoire consists of some 2.1 million clones, with 85% to 95% occurring once and the leading ten covering more than 0.1%.

Sequenced: naive CD4+ T cells sorted from blood. Subset described: CD45RA+ positively selected. The genes are TRBV6-6 and TRBJ1-2; possibly TRBD1 for D (5 bases). The clonotype was recovered from a man aged 18-30 years in good health. The CDR3 nucleotides read TGTGCCAGTCAAGGAAATACAGGAAACTATTACTTCGGCTACACCTTC. Its protein is CASQGNTGNYYFGYTF.